Shown below are 2 T cell receptor beta chains from a single sample sequenced in a study of T-cell reconstitution after alpha-beta-depleted transplantation in children. Unique molecular identifiers were built into the TCRbeta library. TCRdb reprocessed the PCR reads via MiXCR and lists one record per CDR3 protein. The sample lists about 300,000 distinct CDR3 sequences; 10% were seen once. This specimen consisted of PBMCs, obtained before TCRalphabeta/CD19-depleted stem cell transplant. Source of these receptors: a boy in the first two years of life with acute myeloid leukemia, due to receive a stem cell transplant.

The chain carries TRBV29-1 and TRBJ1-1; D is uncertain. The CDR3 is made up of 13 amino acids. Germline V gene lookup returns CDR1 SQVTM and CDR2 ANQGSEA. V was pared by 0 bases and J by 3 bases, with 8 bases between. This chain's CDR3 is CSVEEPMDTEAFF. The CDR3 region has the DNA TGCAGCGTTGAAGAGCCCATGGACACTGAAGCTTTCTTT.

This clonotype was counted between two and nine times. V and J are TRBV11-1 and TRBJ2-1; 9 bases map to TRBD2. With 2 bases clipped from V and 0 bases from J, the junction kept 14 bases outside the gene matches. The CDR3 has 20 residues. Germline lookup yields CDR1 SGHAT and CDR2 FQDESV (reference sequence). For the CDR3, the DNA is TGTGCCAGCAGCTTAATTCGGCGGGGGGGCGACCAAAACTCCTACAATGAGCAGTTCTTC. Encoded protein: CASSLIRRGGDQNSYNEQFF.